This T cell receptor (beta chain) was sequenced in a study of post-analysis software for immune sequencing data. About the study: Courses of disease covered relapsing-remitting, secondary progressive and progressive-relapsing multiple sclerosis. Study observations and caveats: Samples prepared in the same batch strongly co-clustered by F measure. Five or six TRBV segments were more frequent in patients than controls; TRBV5-6, TRBV5-1 and TRBV20-1 belonged to this group. The study found significantly lower normalized Chao1 diversity in multiple sclerosis patients than in controls.

With regard to this clonotype: Its matching antigen is unknown.

Unique molecular identifiers featured in each of the TCR beta cDNA libraries. In TCRdb, the PCR reads were re-called with MiXCR into one record per CDR3 protein. The data show 600,000 to 700,000 distinct CDR3 sequences, over 45% seen once. CDR3 length: 13 amino acids. The chain carries TRBV12-3 or TRBV12-4 and TRBJ2-4; TRBD1 might be the D (6 bases). The tail of the sequence fits TRBJ2-7 better, so the J call may be wrong. The sequence came from a girl aged 2-10 years with multiple sclerosis. The sequenced sample was blood. The CDR3 spells CASGHRVNYEQYF. As DNA, the CDR3 is TGTGCCAGCGGACACAGGGTAAACTACGAGCAGTACTTC.